This T cell receptor beta chain was obtained from a study of shared clonotypes between healthy human individuals. CDR1 and CDR2 from the germline V gene are SGDLS and YYNGEE. The CDR3 extends over 15 amino acids. J was trimmed by 7 bases and V by 3 bases; bases with no gene match: 11. The assay was carried out at the deep level. Every subset's genomic DNA went evenly onto several immunoSEQ plates. The replicate PCRs on unsorted PBMC were given 250 to 350 ng DNA, which is 30,000 to 35,000 T cell genomes. Sequenced by immunoSEQ multiplex PCR; TCRdb stores in-frame clones only, minus some. The table records roughly 490,000 clones, less than 80% of them present only once. The table lists this clone with a few counts.

The clonotype was recovered from a middle-aged woman in good health. Some clones in this sample may be carry-over from other donors' samples. This chain links TRBV9 with TRBJ1-2; 8 positions match TRBD1. Sample: PBMCs. The CDR3 nucleotides are TGTGCCAGCAGCGACAAACAGGGGGAGCTGGGTGGCTACACCTTC. Amino acids: CASSDKQGELGGYTF.